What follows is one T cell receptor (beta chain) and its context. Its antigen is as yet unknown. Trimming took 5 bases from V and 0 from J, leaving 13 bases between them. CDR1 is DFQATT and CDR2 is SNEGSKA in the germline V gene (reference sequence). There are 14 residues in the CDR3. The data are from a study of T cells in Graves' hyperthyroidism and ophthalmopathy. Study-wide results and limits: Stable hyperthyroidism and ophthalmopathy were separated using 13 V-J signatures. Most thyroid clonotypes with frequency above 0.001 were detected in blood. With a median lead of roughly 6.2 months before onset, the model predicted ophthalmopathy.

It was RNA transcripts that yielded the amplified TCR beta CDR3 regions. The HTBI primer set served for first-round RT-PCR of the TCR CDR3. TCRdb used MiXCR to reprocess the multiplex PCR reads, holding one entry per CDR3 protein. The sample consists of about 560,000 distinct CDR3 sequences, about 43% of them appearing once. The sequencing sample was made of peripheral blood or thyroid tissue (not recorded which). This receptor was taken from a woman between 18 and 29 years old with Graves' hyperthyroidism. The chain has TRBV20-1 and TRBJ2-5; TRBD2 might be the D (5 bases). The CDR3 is CSAFFRRYQETQYF. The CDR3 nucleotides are TGCAGTGCTTTTTTTAGGAGGTACCAAGAGACCCAGTACTTC.